The 30 T cell receptor beta chains presented below share a single source sample, sequenced in a study of T cell responses to AZD1222 COVID-19 vaccine. The protocol was immunoSEQ multiplex PCR, while the TCRdb copy is restricted to in-frame clones and leaves out a portion. The sample comprises around 94,000 clones, around 90% of which are singletons, and roughly 3.7% rests with the top ten. The sequences come from peripheral blood, collected on day 0 of AZD1222 vaccination. These receptors were collected from an adult in good health.

This clone appeared a single time. The chain combines TRBV9 with TRBJ1-4; the D gene is possibly TRBD1 (6 bases). CDR1 SGDLS and CDR2 YYNGEE come from the germline V gene. Trimming took 0 bases from V and 6 from J, leaving 15 bases between them. The CDR3 is 16 amino acids. CDR3 in DNA: TGTGCCAGCAGCGTAGGACAACAGGGCTGGGATGAAAAACTGTTTTTT. This gives the protein CASSVGQQGWDEKLFF.

V usage is TRBV6-2 or TRBV6-3 and J usage is TRBJ2-7; perhaps TRBD1 as D (6 bases). Germline CDR1 MNHEY, CDR2 SVGEGT. This CDR3 contains 14 residues. Trimming cost V 2 bases and J 5 bases, with 13 bases left between them. CDR3 DNA: TGTGCCAGCAGTTACCCAGGGGTGGGCCACGAGCAGTACTTC. Its translation: CASSYPGVGHEQYF.

This chain links TRBV13 with TRBJ1-2; TRBD1 agrees at 12 bases. The ends lost 5 bases at V and 7 bases at J; junction bases unmatched: 8. The germline V gene has CDR1 PRHDT and CDR2 FYEKMQ (reference sequence). The CDR3 is 15 amino acids. The CDR3 sequence: CASSTGTGGVGGYTF. The CDR3 DNA follows: TGTGCCAGCAGCACCGGGACAGGGGGCGTAGGTGGCTACACCTTC. The full variable domain, completed using reference TRBV13 and TRBJ1-2, is AAGVIQSPRHLIKEKRETATLKCYPIPRHDTVYWYQQGPGQDPQFLISFYEKMQSDKGSIPDRFSAQQFSDYHSELNMSSLELGDSALYFCASSTGTGGVGGYTFGSGTRLTVV.

This chain connects TRBV4-1 to TRBJ2-1; D might be TRBD2 (5 bases). The CDR3 has 15 amino acids. Germline CDR1 and CDR2: MGHRA and YSYEKL. Trimming removed 4 bases from V and 5 bases from J, with 15 bases in between. CDR3 residues: CASSLRAAEHNEQFF. DNA of the CDR3: TGCGCCAGCAGCCTACGAGCGGCAGAACACAATGAGCAGTTCTTC.

This chain joins TRBV5-6 and TRBJ1-4; D may be TRBD1 (5 bases). With 4 bases removed from V and 7 bases from J, the gap between germline ends came to 17 bases. Germline V CDR1 and CDR2: SGHDT, YYEEEE. There are 15 residues in the CDR3. CDR3 nucleotides: TGTGCCAGCAGCCCACCCGACAGACATGGTGAAAAACTGTTTTTT. Encoded protein: CASSPPDRHGEKLFF.

The J gene is TRBJ2-1, the V gene TRBV27, with D possibly TRBD1 on 5 matching bases. CDR1 is MNHEY and CDR2 is SMNVEV in the germline V gene (reference sequence). V lost 5 bases, J lost 5 bases, and 22 bases lay in between. CDR3 length equals 17 residues. The CDR3 DNA follows: TGTGCCAGCAGTCCCCCGCAGGGTTCAGACGGAGACAATGAGCAGTTCTTC. Amino acid sequence: CASSPPQGSDGDNEQFF.

J is TRBJ1-1 and V is TRBV5-4; D not resolved. This CDR3 contains 15 residues. The germline CDR1 and CDR2 sequences are SGHNT and YYREEE (reference sequence). Trimming took off 0 bases at V and 6 bases at J, with 15 bases between the two ends. In DNA, the CDR3 is TGTGCCAGCAGCTTGGCCCGTGGAGTAAAAGCTGAAGCTTTCTTT. Its translation is CASSLARGVKAEAFF.

The chain is built from TRBV4-1 and TRBJ1-1, with D possibly TRBD1 on 6 matching bases. The V and J ends lost 0 bases and 2 bases respectively, with 10 bases between them. CDR3 length equals 15 residues. Germline V lookup: CDR1 MGHRA, CDR2 YSYEKL. The CDR3 DNA follows: TGCGCCAGCAGCCAAGAGGGGGCGGGAAACACTGAAGCTTTCTTT. This encodes CASSQEGAGNTEAFF.

The chain uses TRBV7-9 and TRBJ1-1; 7 bases are a match to TRBD1. This CDR3 is built from 15 residues. The germline gives CDR1 SEHNR, CDR2 FQNEAQ (reference sequence). V shed 2 bases, J shed 8 bases, and the junction held 11 bases outside the gene matches. The CDR3 sequence is CASSLTTRGLGEAFF. Written as DNA, the CDR3 is TGTGCCAGCAGCTTAACTACGAGGGGGCTGGGCGAAGCTTTCTTT. Complete variable domain (other parts from reference TRBV7-9 and TRBJ1-1): DTGVSQNPRHKITKRGQNVTFRCDPISEHNRLYWYRQTLGQGPEFLTYFQNEAQLEKSRLLSDRFSAERPKGSFSTLEIQRTEQGDSAMYLCASSLTTRGLGEAFFGQGTRLTVV.

This chain connects TRBV30 to TRBJ2-3, with TRBD2 matching over 11 bases. Losses at the gene ends were 5 bases for V and 7 bases for J; bases not matched to a gene: 17. This CDR3 has 17 residues. Germline assignment: CDR1 GTSNPN and CDR2 SVGIG (reference sequence). Here the CDR3 reads CAWWTSGRGGSGYTQYF. As DNA, the CDR3 is TGTGCCTGGTGGACTAGCGGGCGGGGAGGGAGCGGATATACGCAGTATTTT.

Only one count was recorded for this clone. The genes are TRBV7-9 and TRBJ1-3; 9 nucleotides match TRBD1. V lost 8 bases, J lost 7 bases, and 15 bases stayed unmatched. CDR1 and CDR2 (germline): SEHNR, FQNEAQ (reference sequence). There are 16 residues in the CDR3. CDR3 sequence: CASCHRGLGICNTIYF. CDR3 bases: TGTGCCAGCTGCCACAGGGGGCTGGGAATTTGTAACACCATATATTTT. Filled out from reference TRBV7-9 and TRBJ1-3, the complete variable domain reads DTGVSQNPRHKITKRGQNVTFRCDPISEHNRLYWYRQTLGQGPEFLTYFQNEAQLEKSRLLSDRFSAERPKGSFSTLEIQRTEQGDSAMYLCASCHRGLGICNTIYFGEGSWLTVV.

This chain joins TRBV29-1 and TRBJ2-7, with D hard to call. This CDR3 has 13 amino acids. The germline V gene has CDR1 SQVTM and CDR2 ANQGSEA. Trimming took 4 bases from V and 3 from J, leaving 13 bases between them. The DNA for the CDR3 is TGCAGCGTTGGGGGTCCTCTCCACTACGAGCAGTACTTC. Translation: CSVGGPLHYEQYF.

This chain joins TRBV5-8 and TRBJ1-1, with D possibly matching TRBD1 (6 bases). Germline V gene sequence: CDR1 SGHTS, CDR2 YDEGEE. CDR3 length: 15 residues. Trimming took 4 bases from V and 1 from J, leaving 14 bases between them. CDR3 sequence (DNA): TGTGCCAGCAGCCGTACCGGGACACAGAACACTGAAGCTTTCTTT. Its translation is CASSRTGTQNTEAFF.

The genes are TRBV4-1 and TRBJ1-1, with a possible D match to TRBD1 (5 bases). Germline CDR1 and CDR2: MGHRA and YSYEKL. There are 13 residues in the CDR3. The germline V and J ends were trimmed by 6 bases and 6 bases, with 14 bases remaining between them. The DNA of the CDR3 is TGCGCCAGCAGTCCCAGGGACGGCGCTGAAGCTTTCTTT. This codes for CASSPRDGAEAFF.

This chain's CDR3 is CASSSPWEETQYF. CDR3 sequence (DNA): TGTGCCAGCAGCTCCCCCTGGGAGGAGACCCAGTACTTC. The J gene is TRBJ2-5, the V gene TRBV7-8, with a weak D call TRBD2 (5 bases). This CDR3 region has 13 residues. CDR1 SGHVS and CDR2 FQNEAQ come from the germline V gene. Trimming shortened V by 4 bases and J by 5 bases, and 11 bases separated the two germline ends.

The chain joins TRBV5-1 to TRBJ1-6; tentative D call: TRBD1 (5 bases). V was shortened by 0 bases and J by 10 bases, with 20 bases between the two germline ends. CDR1 is SGHRS and CDR2 is YFSETQ in the germline V gene. The CDR3 runs to 17 residues. The CDR3 DNA reads TGCGCCAGCAGCTTGGGTACCACCAGGGTGGTCGAATCACCCCTCCACTTT. Protein sequence: CASSLGTTRVVESPLHF.

The chain employs TRBV28 and TRBJ1-2; D call uncertain. The CDR3 extends over 15 amino acids. The germline gives CDR1 MDHEN, CDR2 SYDVKM. Trimming left V 11 bases short and J 0 bases short, with 19 bases between. The CDR3 spells CAARRATPTNYGYTF. CDR3 DNA: TGTGCCGCAAGGAGGGCCACCCCAACTAACTATGGCTACACCTTC.

This chain joins TRBV13 and TRBJ2-1, with D perhaps given as TRBD1 or TRBD2 (6 bases each). The CDR3 extends over 16 amino acids. CDR1 is PRHDT and CDR2 is FYEKMQ in the germline V gene (reference sequence). The V end lost 4 bases, the J end lost 3 bases, and 16 bases lay between the germline ends. CDR3 protein: CASSSSRGLYYNEQFF. CDR3 nucleotide sequence: TGTGCCAGCAGCTCCTCCCGGGGGCTATACTACAATGAGCAGTTCTTC.

This clone is a singleton in its sample. The chain is built from TRBV6-1 and TRBJ1-2, with 9 bases identical to TRBD1. CDR3 size: 19 residues. The V and J ends lost 0 bases and 5 bases, in that order; junction bases with no gene match: 16. Looked up from germline, CDR1 is MNHNS and CDR2 is SASEGT. CDR3: CASSEAFRQGVLLFYGYTF. Written as DNA, the CDR3 is TGTGCCAGCAGTGAAGCCTTCCGACAGGGGGTCCTTCTCTTTTATGGCTACACCTTC.

V gene TRBV11-2 combines with J gene TRBJ2-3; TRBD2 matches 13 bases. Germline V CDR1 and CDR2: SGHAT, FQNNGV. The CDR3 extends over 16 amino acids. Trimming removed 5 bases from V and 1 base from J; junction bases left unmatched: 3. The CDR3 spells CASSPGLAGGTDTQYF. The CDR3 region has the DNA TGTGCCAGCAGCCCAGGACTAGCGGGGGGCACAGATACGCAGTATTTT.

V usage is TRBV30 and J usage is TRBJ2-5; perhaps TRBD1 as D (5 bases). This CDR3 is 12 amino acids long. Germline V lookup: CDR1 GTSNPN, CDR2 SVGIG (reference sequence). Deletions cut 1 base from V and 4 bases from J, with 7 bases between. The CDR3 coding sequence is TGTGCCTGGAGTGGGGGCCCAGAGACCCAGTACTTC. Its translation is CAWSGGPETQYF.

The chain has TRBV2 and TRBJ1-3; D gene uncertain. Germline V lookup: CDR1 SNHLY, CDR2 FYNNEI. Trimming left V 8 bases short and J 3 bases short, with 2 bases between. CDR3 length equals 10 residues. The CDR3 region has the DNA TGTGCCAGCGGTGGAAACACCATATATTTT. This encodes CASGGNTIYF.

The rearrangement joins TRBV5-5 to TRBJ2-7; D could derive from TRBD1 or TRBD2 (7 bases each). The CDR3 has 16 amino acids. CDR1 is SGHKS and CDR2 is YYEKEE in the germline V gene (reference sequence). Deletions cut 3 bases from V and 3 bases from J, with 19 bases between. In nucleotides, the CDR3 is TGTGCCAGCAGCTCCTACCAGGGGGGGGGCCGCTACGAGCAGTACTTC. This gives the protein CASSSYQGGGRYEQYF. The full variable domain, in which reference TRBV5-5 and TRBJ2-7 provide the parts outside the CDR3, is DAGVTQSPTHLIKTRGQQVTLRCSPISGHKSVSWYQQVLGQGPQFIFQYYEKEERGRGNFPDRFSARQFPNYSSELNVNALLLGDSALYLCASSSYQGGGRYEQYFGPGTRLTVT.

This clone was recorded once. The CDR3 sequence: CASSLGATGEMIQYF. DNA of the CDR3: TGTGCCAGCAGCTTAGGGGCTACAGGGGAGATGATCCAGTACTTC. The V call is TRBV7-2, the J call TRBJ2-5; TRBD1 matches 7 bases. This CDR3 spans 15 amino acids. Germline V gene sequence: CDR1 SGHTA, CDR2 FQGNSA. With V trimmed by 1 base and J by 10 bases, 12 bases remained unmatched.

CDR3 amino acids: CAISEGRTAGNTIYF. The CDR3, as DNA: TGTGCCATCAGTGAAGGTCGGACAGCTGGAAACACCATATATTTT. J is TRBJ1-3 and V is TRBV10-3; D is possibly TRBD1 (6 bases). Germline V lookup: CDR1 ENHRY, CDR2 SYGVKD. This CDR3 has 15 residues. The V gene lost 3 bases and the J gene lost 2 bases, with 11 bases spanning the gap.

This clone was found a few times. J is TRBJ1-1 and V is TRBV28; TRBD1 aligns across 7 bases. The germline CDR1 and CDR2 sequences are MDHEN and SYDVKM. CDR3 length: 15 amino acids. Germline trimming cut 6 bases from V and 2 bases from J; bases unmatched to any gene: 9. Here the CDR3 DNA reads TGTGCCAGCAGCCCCGCGACAGGGAGTAACACTGAAGCTTTCTTT. This gives the protein CASSPATGSNTEAFF.

V is TRBV4-1 and J is TRBJ1-1; D is ambiguous. CDR1 and CDR2 (germline): MGHRA, YSYEKL. The CDR3 runs to 13 residues. V was pared by 1 base and J by 3 bases, with 6 bases between. CDR3 sequence (DNA): TGCGCCAGCAGCCAAGGCCTGGACACTGAAGCTTTCTTT. Protein product: CASSQGLDTEAFF.

The J gene is TRBJ1-5, the V gene TRBV19; possible D gene TRBD1, 6 bases. Trimming left V 5 bases short and J 8 bases short, with 13 bases between. This CDR3 is built from 13 residues. CDR1 is LNHDA, CDR2 SQIVND, per germline (reference sequence). CDR3 residues: CASSYRELKPQHF. The CDR3 DNA follows: TGTGCCAGTAGTTACAGGGAGCTGAAGCCCCAGCATTTT.

The rearrangement links TRBV12-5 to TRBJ1-1, with TRBD1 identical over 8 bases. The ends lost 5 bases at V and 4 bases at J; junction bases unmatched: 6. CDR1 is LGHNT, CDR2 FRNRAP, per germline. This CDR3 has 14 amino acids. This chain's CDR3 is CASGLGTGSTEAFF. The CDR3 region has the DNA TGTGCTAGTGGTCTCGGGACAGGCTCCACTGAAGCTTTCTTT.

This clone was seen a few times. The rearrangement joins TRBV28 to TRBJ1-1, with D tentatively TRBD1 (5 bases). This CDR3 spans 13 amino acids. V shed 7 bases and J shed 3 bases, with 12 bases lying between them. CDR1 and CDR2 (germline): MDHEN, SYDVKM. The CDR3 DNA reads as TGTGCCAGCACCCCCGTGGGGGACACTGAAGCTTTCTTT. This translates into CASTPVGDTEAFF.